The 3 T cell receptor beta chains given below trace back to one sample, sequenced in a study of blood T cell repertoires in COVID-19. Data came from immunoSEQ multiplex PCR; TCRdb stores just in-frame clones and leaves some out. The table includes about 87,000 clones, roughly four fifths detected once. Sequenced material: peripheral blood. The receptor source for this set is a woman aged 70-85 years with acute or convalescent COVID-19.

The V gene is TRBV25-1, the J gene TRBJ1-4; no definite D call. Germline V gives CDR1 MGHDK, CDR2 SYGVNS. Trimming cost V 1 base and J 4 bases, with 10 bases left between them. The CDR3 has 15 residues. CDR3 sequence: CASSESKTVNEKLFF. DNA for the CDR3: TGTGCCAGCAGTGAATCTAAAACGGTTAATGAAAAACTGTTTTTT.

V is TRBV5-1 and J is TRBJ2-3, with 7 bases fitting TRBD2. Germline CDR1 and CDR2: SGHRS and YFSETQ. The CDR3 runs to 14 residues. The J segment lost 5 bases and the V segment lost 4 bases, leaving 7 bases of the junction unmatched. CDR3 DNA sequence: TGCGCCAGCAGCACAGGACTAGTCAGAGATACGCAGTATTTT. It is translated as CASSTGLVRDTQYF.

The chain uses TRBV19 and TRBJ1-1; D remains unclear. The CDR3 is 14 residues long. Germline-derived CDR1 and CDR2 are LNHDA and SQIVND (reference sequence). Between the trimmed V and J ends, which lost 5 bases and 3 bases, there was a span of 13 bases. The DNA of the CDR3 is TGTGCCAGTAGTGACCCAGGCGCTTACACTGAAGCTTTCTTT. Translating gives CASSDPGAYTEAFF. The whole variable domain, filled in from reference TRBV19 and TRBJ1-1, reads DGGITQSPKYLFRKEGQNVTLSCEQNLNHDAMYWYRQDPGQGLRLIYYSQIVNDFQKGDIAEGYSVSREKKESFPLTVTSAQKNPTAFYLCASSDPGAYTEAFFGQGTRLTVV.